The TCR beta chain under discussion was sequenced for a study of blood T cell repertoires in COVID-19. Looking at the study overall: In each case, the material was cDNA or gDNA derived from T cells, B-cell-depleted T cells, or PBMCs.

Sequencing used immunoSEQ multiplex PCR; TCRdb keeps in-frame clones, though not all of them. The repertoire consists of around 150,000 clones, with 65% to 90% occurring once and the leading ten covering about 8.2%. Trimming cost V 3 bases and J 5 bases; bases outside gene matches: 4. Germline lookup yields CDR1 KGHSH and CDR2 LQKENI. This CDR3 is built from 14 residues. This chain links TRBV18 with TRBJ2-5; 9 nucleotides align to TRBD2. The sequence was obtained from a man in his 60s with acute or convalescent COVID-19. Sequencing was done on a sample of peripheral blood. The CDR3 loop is CASSPLSGRETQYF. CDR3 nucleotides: TGTGCCAGCTCACCCCTAAGCGGGAGGGAGACCCAGTACTTC.